One sample yielded the 24 T cell receptor beta chains listed below, sequenced in a study of T cells after yellow fever vaccination. Via MiXCR, TCRdb re-called the 5' RACE reads, giving one row per CDR3 protein. The sample carries around 100,000 distinct CDR3 sequences, around 8.6% recorded once. Material: CD8+ T cells sorted from PBMCs, obtained 45 days after the yellow fever booster vaccination. These receptors were taken from a man younger than 45 who received the YFV17D yellow fever vaccine.

This clonotype was counted ten times or more. This chain links TRBV11-2 with TRBJ2-5, with D unresolved. CDR1 SGHAT and CDR2 FQNNGV come from the germline V gene. V lost 4 bases and J 2 bases, leaving 14 bases between the germline ends. The length of the CDR3 is 15 residues. The CDR3 spells CASSSGSFQQETQYF. In DNA form, the CDR3 reads TGTGCCAGCAGCTCCGGATCCTTTCAACAAGAGACCCAGTACTTC. The full variable domain, in which reference TRBV11-2 and TRBJ2-5 provide the parts outside the CDR3, is EAGVAQSPRYKIIEKRQSVAFWCNPISGHATLYWYQQILGQGPKLLIQFQNNGVVDDSQLPKDRFSAERLKGVDSTLKIQPAKLEDSAVYLCASSSGSFQQETQYFGPGTRLLVL.

Notes on this clonotype: A much larger clone differs by one base, so this may be a read error. The chain uses TRBV11-2 and TRBJ1-1; weak D call: TRBD1 (5 bases). Looked up from germline, CDR1 is SGHAT and CDR2 is FQNNGV. The CDR3 consists of 13 residues. The CDR3 protein is CVSSYQGVTEAFF. Written as DNA, the CDR3 is TGTGTCAGCAGCTACCAAGGGGTGACTGAAGCTTTCTTT. The complete variable domain, with remaining parts taken from reference TRBV11-2 and TRBJ1-1, reads EAGVAQSPRYKIIEKRQSVAFWCNPISGHATLYWYQQILGQGPKLLIQFQNNGVVDDSQLPKDRFSAERLKGVDSTLKIQPAKLEDSAVYLCVSSYQGVTEAFFGQGTRLTVV.

This clonotype was counted at least ten times. The chain employs TRBV11-2 and TRBJ2-7; D assignment may be TRBD1 or TRBD2 (5 bases each). The V gene lost 4 bases and the J gene lost 4 bases, with 17 bases spanning the gap. The germline V gene has CDR1 SGHAT and CDR2 FQNNGV. The CDR3 sequence is 15 residues long. Written as DNA, the CDR3 is TGTGCCAGCAGCTCGGGACCGCAAATAGGGTACGAGCAGTACTTC. Translated, it gives CASSSGPQIGYEQYF.

This clonotype was seen a few times. V is TRBV10-2 and J is TRBJ2-3, with D perhaps matching TRBD2 (5 bases). Germline CDR1 and CDR2: WSHSY and SAAADI. The CDR3 is 12 residues long. The V and J ends lost 6 bases and 4 bases respectively, with 8 bases between them. CDR3 in DNA: TGCGCCAGCAGGGGGAGTTCAGATACGCAGTATTTT. Its translation is CASRGSSDTQYF.

This clonotype has at least ten counts. The chain uses TRBV9 and TRBJ2-5; D not certain. Deletions cut 0 bases from V and 5 bases from J, with 8 bases between. CDR3 size: 13 residues. CDR1 SGDLS and CDR2 YYNGEE come from the germline V gene. CDR3 residues: CASSVGLGETQYF. The CDR3, as DNA: TGTGCCAGCAGCGTAGGCCTTGGGGAGACCCAGTACTTC. The complete variable domain, with remaining parts taken from reference TRBV9 and TRBJ2-5, reads DSGVTQTPKHLITATGQRVTLRCSPRSGDLSVYWYQQSLDQGLQFLIQYYNGEERAKGNILERFSAQQFPDLHSELNLSSLELGDSALYFCASSVGLGETQYFGPGTRLLVL.

This clonotype was picked up many times. The V gene is TRBV6-1, the J gene TRBJ2-1, with D tentatively TRBD2 (6 bases). From germline, CDR1 is MNHNS and CDR2 SASEGT. This CDR3 is 17 amino acids long. V was trimmed by 1 base and J by 0 bases, leaving 13 bases between them. CDR3 DNA: TGTGCCAGCAGTGAAGTAGCGGCCCAGAGCTCCTACAATGAGCAGTTCTTC. It codes for CASSEVAAQSSYNEQFF.

This clonotype was seen many times. The V gene is TRBV2, the J gene TRBJ2-5, with 10 bases identical to TRBD2. CDR1 is SNHLY, CDR2 FYNNEI, per germline. Trimming removed 5 bases from V and 2 bases from J; junction bases left unmatched: 8. The CDR3 has 16 amino acids. The CDR3 loop reads CASSSGTSEEQETQYF. CDR3 sequence (DNA): TGTGCCAGCAGTTCCGGGACTAGCGAGGAACAAGAGACCCAGTACTTC.

This clonotype was seen repeatedly, ten times or more. This chain uses TRBV7-9 with TRBJ2-2; D gene ambiguous. Germline CDR1 reads SEHNR; CDR2 reads FQNEAQ (reference sequence). This CDR3 has 13 residues. V lost 2 bases and J lost 7, with 8 bases in between. The CDR3 region is CASSLPLYGELFF. CDR3 bases: TGTGCCAGCAGCTTACCCTTGTACGGGGAGCTGTTTTTT.

This clonotype has ten or more counts. The chain is built from TRBV28 and TRBJ2-7, with D perhaps TRBD2 (6 bases). The CDR3 consists of 15 residues. Germline lookup yields CDR1 MDHEN and CDR2 SYDVKM. The germline V and J ends were trimmed by 3 bases and 2 bases, with 14 bases remaining between them. CDR3 DNA sequence: TGTGCCAGCAGTTTCAGGAGGGAGGCCACCTACGAGCAGTACTTC. Amino acids: CASSFRREATYEQYF.

Ten or more counts support this clonotype. This chain uses TRBV5-5 with TRBJ2-1; D is possibly TRBD1 or TRBD2 (7 bases each). Germline CDR1 is SGHKS and CDR2 is YYEKEE (reference sequence). CDR3 size: 18 residues. Trimming took 3 bases from V and 4 from J, leaving 23 bases between them. The CDR3, as DNA: TGTGCCAGCAGCTCCAGGGGGGTCTTGGCTAGCGGATACAATGAGCAGTTCTTC. This codes for CASSSRGVLASGYNEQFF.

Concerning this clonotype: A read error may explain this, as a much larger clone is one base away. The chain uses TRBV5-5 and TRBJ2-5, with D perhaps TRBD2 (5 bases). The CDR3 extends over 13 amino acids. Trimming shortened V by 6 bases and J by 3 bases, and 12 bases separated the two germline ends. Germline V gene sequence: CDR1 SGHKS, CDR2 YYEKEE (reference sequence). CDR3 DNA sequence: TGTGCCAGCAACGCAGGAGGTAAAGAGACCCAGTACTTC. It is translated as CASNAGGKETQYF.

The rearrangement links TRBV4-1 to TRBJ1-2; D gene unclear. Trimming took off 1 base at V and 2 bases at J, with 5 bases between the two ends. Germline assignment: CDR1 MGHRA and CDR2 YSYEKL. The CDR3 extends over 13 amino acids. CDR3 bases: TGCGCCAGCAGCCAAGCTAGAAACTATGGCTACACCTTC. This translates into CASSQARNYGYTF.

In its sample, this clonotype was seen many times. The chain employs TRBV24-1 and TRBJ2-3, with 11 positions matching TRBD2. After removal of 2 bases from V and 5 bases from J, the junction contained 8 bases not matched to a gene. This CDR3 is built from 17 residues. Per germline, CDR1 KGHDR and CDR2 SFDVKD. The CDR3 reads CATSDSLLAGVEDTQYF. CDR3 bases: TGTGCCACCAGTGATTCCTTACTAGCGGGAGTCGAAGATACGCAGTATTTT.

The V gene is TRBV15, the J gene TRBJ2-5; TRBD1 matches 9 bases. Per the germline V gene, CDR1 is LNHNV and CDR2 is YYDKDF (reference sequence). The CDR3 loop spans 17 amino acids. The V and J ends lost 1 base and 2 bases, in that order; junction bases with no gene match: 8. The CDR3 DNA follows: TGTGCCACCAGCAGAGTCCCGGGACAGGGACTTCAAGAGACCCAGTACTTC. Translation: CATSRVPGQGLQETQYF.

This clonotype appeared many times. The rearrangement links TRBV7-9 to TRBJ2-3; 9 bases fit TRBD2. The CDR3 runs to 16 residues. V shed 4 bases, J shed 0 bases, and the junction held 5 bases outside the gene matches. The germline CDR1 and CDR2 sequences are SEHNR and FQNEAQ (reference sequence). CDR3 coding DNA: TGTGCCAGCAGCTCCGCGGGAGGGGCTAGCACAGATACGCAGTATTTT. It translates to CASSSAGGASTDTQYF.

This clonotype was seen many times. This CDR3 reads CASSVGGGPLHTQYF. The CDR3, as DNA: TGTGCCAGCAGCGTAGGCGGGGGCCCACTACATACGCAGTATTTT. The rearrangement joins TRBV9 to TRBJ2-3; a weak D match, TRBD2 (7 bases). Germline V CDR1 and CDR2: SGDLS, YYNGEE. CDR3 length: 15 amino acids. V was clipped by 0 bases and J by 7 bases, with 15 bases between them.

This clonotype showed up just a few times. The V gene is TRBV5-1, the J gene TRBJ1-4, with a weak D call TRBD1 (5 bases). This CDR3 has 15 amino acids. Between the trimmed V and J ends, which lost 0 bases and 3 bases, there was a span of 9 bases. Per the germline V gene, CDR1 is SGHRS and CDR2 is YFSETQ. In nucleotides, the CDR3 is TGCGCCAGCAGCTTGGAGCAGGGTGCTAATGAAAAACTGTTTTTT. It yields the protein CASSLEQGANEKLFF.

This clonotype came up many times. This chain links TRBV28 with TRBJ2-7; D call uncertain. The V gene's germline CDR1 is MDHEN and CDR2 SYDVKM. The CDR3 contains 14 residues. V was cut by 5 bases and J by 1 base, with 12 bases left in between. CDR3 in DNA: TGTGCCAGCAGTCCCTTACAAGGTTCCTACGAGCAGTACTTC. Translating gives CASSPLQGSYEQYF. The full variable domain, in which reference TRBV28 and TRBJ2-7 provide the parts outside the CDR3, is DVKVTQSSRYLVKRTGEKVFLECVQDMDHENMFWYRQDPGLGLRLIYFSYDVKMKEKGDIPEGYSVSREKKERFSLILESASTNQTSMYLCASSPLQGSYEQYFGPGTRLTVT.

The chain is built from TRBV27 and TRBJ2-3; no reliable D call. Germline V lookup: CDR1 MNHEY, CDR2 SMNVEV (reference sequence). The V and J ends lost 0 bases and 0 bases respectively, with 4 bases between them. This CDR3 has 14 amino acids. This CDR3 is CASSLSASTDTQYF. The CDR3 DNA is TGTGCCAGCAGTTTATCAGCGAGCACAGATACGCAGTATTTT.

This clonotype was recorded many times. For the CDR3, the DNA is TGTGCCAGCAGACCCAAAATCCAGTGGGCTTACAATGAGCAGTTCTTC. It translates to CASRPKIQWAYNEQFF. The chain joins TRBV7-9 to TRBJ2-1; D is undetermined. CDR1 is SEHNR, CDR2 FQNEAQ, per germline (reference sequence). The V gene lost 6 bases and the J gene lost 4 bases, with 19 bases spanning the gap. This CDR3 is 16 amino acids long.

This clonotype has at least ten counts. The CDR3 sequence is CASSWGTPGNTIYF. CDR3 bases: TGTGCCAGCAGCTGGGGGACTCCTGGAAACACCATATATTTT. The chain joins TRBV13 to TRBJ1-3, with D tentatively TRBD1 (5 bases). CDR1 and CDR2 from the germline V gene are PRHDT and FYEKMQ (reference sequence). V was trimmed by 4 bases and J by 2 bases, leaving 9 bases between them. The CDR3 loop spans 14 amino acids.

In this sample, this clonotype turned up many times. This chain joins TRBV9 and TRBJ2-1; D might be TRBD2 (5 bases). The germline gives CDR1 SGDLS, CDR2 YYNGEE. V lost 3 bases and J lost 6, with 22 bases in between. The CDR3 loop spans 17 amino acids. CDR3 nucleotide sequence: TGTGCCAGCAGCGCTATGACTTCAAAGCGGCAGAGCAATGAGCAGTTCTTC. Residues: CASSAMTSKRQSNEQFF.

This clonotype was recorded at least ten times. This chain connects TRBV5-6 to TRBJ2-1, with 7 bases aligning to TRBD1. The V gene's germline CDR1 is SGHDT and CDR2 YYEEEE. The V gene end was trimmed by 1 base and the J gene end by 7 bases; junction bases not matched to a gene: 5. CDR3 length: 14 amino acids. CDR3 residues: CASSLQTGRNEQFF. DNA of the CDR3: TGTGCCAGCAGCTTGCAGACAGGGAGAAATGAGCAGTTCTTC.

This clonotype was recorded many times. The J gene is TRBJ2-1, the V gene TRBV20-1; 8 bases line up with TRBD2. This CDR3 spans 13 amino acids. The germline V gene encodes CDR1 DFQATT and CDR2 SNEGSKA (reference sequence). With V trimmed by 2 bases and J by 6 bases, 3 bases remained unmatched. CDR3 DNA: TGCAGTGCTAGAAAGGGACTAGGCAATGAGCAGTTCTTC. This codes for CSARKGLGNEQFF.